This TCR beta chain was recorded in a study of T cell repertoires in cytomegalovirus infection. In the study overall: Well-studied HLA-B-restricted CMV epitopes were used in the study alongside recently identified HLA-C-restricted ones. Public TCR beta signatures indicated both CMV infection and matching HLA type.

The trim removed 11 bases at V and 1 base at J, leaving 7 bases unmatched. The CDR3 consists of 13 residues. Per germline, CDR1 MNHEY and CDR2 SMNVEV (reference sequence). Of note for this clonotype: The antigen remains undetermined.

Study outcomes and limitations: Cumulated frequencies of public TCR beta families served to identify carriers of CMV plus the relevant HLA. HLA-C-restricted, CMV-specific TCR beta clonotypes were dominant ex vivo.

TCRdb processed the reads anew with MiXCR; each CDR3 protein has one entry. The sample consists of roughly 80,000 distinct CDR3 sequences, 20% to 30% of them appearing once. The TCR sequence derives from a human donor in good health (CMV status not recorded). Some clones in this sample may be carry-over from other donors' samples. J is TRBJ1-1 and V is TRBV27; 7 bases agree with TRBD1. The sequenced sample was CD8+ T cells from cultured PBMCs, obtained from culture after CMV antigen stimulation. The chain's CDR3 is CAASGTANTEAFF. In nucleotides, the CDR3 is TGTGCCGCCTCGGGGACAGCGAACACTGAAGCTTTCTTT.